The 14 T cell receptor beta chains in this list originate from one sample, sequenced in a study of cytomegalovirus exposure and HLA in healthy donors (dated by TCRdb to the late 2010s). The library was built by means of the immunoSEQ multiplex PCR assay. For the multiplex PCR, a mixture combining 60 forward primers for TCR Vbeta segments and 13 reverse primers for TCR Jbeta segments was used. TCRdb stores this immuneACCESS table with in-frame sequences only. Part of the clones is absent; in the studies checked, under half of the shortfall reflects unresolved V genes, and no reason is known for the rest. This sample is represented by 150,000 to 200,000 clones; around two thirds of them were singletons. Under 3% of the sample is taken by the ten largest. Sequencing was performed on PBMCs. These receptors were collected from a man aged 35 to 55 in good health and CMV-seronegative.

The CDR3 sequence: CASSTLAGGQFF. The CDR3 bases are TGTGCCAGCAGCACACTAGCGGGAGGGCAGTTCTTC. The chain combines TRBV6-6 with TRBJ2-1; 12 bases agree with TRBD2. Germline loops: CDR1 MNHNY, CDR2 SVGAGI (reference sequence). V shed 6 bases and J 12 bases; nucleotides not matched to a gene: 3. This CDR3 spans 12 amino acids.

With regard to this clone: In the same sample, other DNA sequences code for this CDR3. V is TRBV7-3 and J is TRBJ2-2, with D possibly matching TRBD1 (6 bases). Germline V lookup: CDR1 SGHTA, CDR2 FQGTGA. CDR3 length: 12 residues. V lost 5 bases and J lost 8, with 9 bases in between. CDR3 sequence reads: CASSLGQGELFF. CDR3 in DNA: TGTGCCAGCAGCCTTGGACAGGGGGAGCTGTTTTTT.

V and J are TRBV25-1 and TRBJ1-5, with no clear D. Trimming removed 6 bases from V and 0 bases from J, with 12 bases in between. The germline CDR1 and CDR2 sequences are MGHDK and SYGVNS. The CDR3 loop spans 15 amino acids. The CDR3: CASSAGEYSNQPQHF. Here the CDR3 DNA reads TGTGCCAGCAGCGCAGGTGAATATAGCAATCAGCCCCAGCATTTT.

The chain employs TRBV7-2 and TRBJ2-7; D uncertain. The ends were cut back, 3 bases at V and 5 bases at J, with 17 bases in the middle. Per germline, CDR1 SGHTA and CDR2 FQGNSA. CDR3 length: 15 amino acids. DNA of the CDR3: TGTGCCAGCAGCTTCGAAAACCGCCGGAGCCACGAGCAGTACTTC. Protein: CASSFENRRSHEQYF.

This sequence joins TRBV11-3 and TRBJ2-1; D remains ambiguous. The V gene's germline CDR1 is SGHNT and CDR2 YENEEA. Between the trimmed V and J ends, which lost 2 bases and 7 bases, there was a span of 12 bases. The CDR3 length is 14 residues. The CDR3 reads CASSLNQVLNEQFF. CDR3 nucleotide sequence: TGTGCCAGCAGCTTAAACCAGGTGCTAAATGAGCAGTTCTTC.

This chain uses TRBV7-2 with TRBJ1-5; D unclear. CDR3 size: 15 residues. Germline V gives CDR1 SGHTA, CDR2 FQGNSA. The V and J ends lost 3 bases and 0 bases respectively, with 9 bases between them. CDR3 amino acids: CASSFAGFSNQPQHF. As DNA, the CDR3 is TGTGCCAGCAGCTTTGCGGGATTTAGCAATCAGCCCCAGCATTTT. The entire variable domain, with the rest obtained from reference TRBV7-2 and TRBJ1-5, is as follows: GAGVSQSPSNKVTEKGKDVELRCDPISGHTALYWYRQSLGQGLEFLIYFQGNSAPDKSGLPSDRFSAERTGGSVSTLTIQRTQQEDSAVYLCASSFAGFSNQPQHFGDGTRLSIL.

The chain carries TRBV7-3 and TRBJ1-5; the D gene is possibly TRBD1 (5 bases). Trimming shortened V by 5 bases and J by 7 bases, and 12 bases separated the two germline ends. CDR3 size: 13 residues. Germline values: CDR1 SGHTA, CDR2 FQGTGA. The CDR3 DNA reads TGTGCCAGCAGCCCCGGGGGAGGGCAGCCCCAGCATTTT. Amino acid sequence: CASSPGGGQPQHF.

The chain recombines TRBV19 with TRBJ1-2, with D perhaps TRBD1 (5 bases). CDR1 and CDR2 (germline): LNHDA, SQIVND (reference sequence). Deletions cut 5 bases from V and 7 bases from J, with 14 bases between. This CDR3 contains 13 residues. The CDR3 region has the DNA TGTGCCAGTAGTGAACGGGACGGGGGTGGCTACACCTTC. Its protein product is CASSERDGGGYTF.

V usage is TRBV7-9 and J usage is TRBJ2-5, with TRBD2 matching over 9 bases. The CDR3 consists of 16 residues. V lost 5 bases, J lost 5 bases, and 12 bases stayed unmatched. Germline values: CDR1 SEHNR, CDR2 FQNEAQ (reference sequence). The CDR3 is CASSVSGSATGETQYF. CDR3 coding DNA: TGTGCCAGCAGCGTTAGCGGGAGCGCGACGGGGGAGACCCAGTACTTC.

This clone turned up a few times. V gene TRBV2 combines with J gene TRBJ2-7, with D possibly matching TRBD1 (5 bases). Trimming pared 4 bases from V and 0 bases from J, leaving 10 bases between. The germline V gene encodes CDR1 SNHLY and CDR2 FYNNEI. The length of the CDR3 is 14 residues. The chain's CDR3 is CASSGQINSYEQYF. The DNA for the CDR3 is TGTGCCAGCAGTGGACAGATTAACTCCTACGAGCAGTACTTC.

This chain links TRBV9 with TRBJ2-7, with 8 positions matching TRBD1. Per germline, CDR1 SGDLS and CDR2 YYNGEE. J gave up 2 bases and V 0 bases, and 4 bases lay outside the gene matches. The CDR3 length is 15 residues. CDR3 sequence: CASSVGDRQTYEQYF. The CDR3 bases are TGTGCCAGCAGCGTAGGGGACAGGCAAACCTACGAGCAGTACTTC.

The chain combines TRBV7-2 with TRBJ2-7; 10 bases are a match to TRBD2. The CDR3 contains 15 residues. The germline V gene has CDR1 SGHTA and CDR2 FQGNSA. V gave up 4 bases and J gave up 3 bases; unmatched junction bases: 6. DNA for the CDR3: TGTGCCAGCAGCTCGGGACTAGCGTTTCACTACGAGCAGTACTTC. Translation gives CASSSGLAFHYEQYF.

The gene calls are TRBV30 and TRBJ2-3; 8 bases are shared with TRBD1. This CDR3 has 16 amino acids. Trimming cost V 0 bases and J 5 bases; bases outside gene matches: 10. In germline, CDR1 is GTSNPN, CDR2 SVGIG (reference sequence). CDR3 DNA sequence: TGTGCCTGGAGTGTACCCCCCAGGGGGCCGGGAGATACGCAGTATTTT. Translation: CAWSVPPRGPGDTQYF.

The chain combines TRBV6-4 with TRBJ2-2; TRBD2 matches 9 bases. The ends lost 5 bases at V and 3 bases at J; junction bases unmatched: 10. The CDR3 is 17 residues long. CDR1 and CDR2 (germline): MRHNA, SNTAGT. This chain's CDR3 is CASSRETSGIYTGELFF. CDR3 in DNA: TGTGCCAGCAGTCGGGAGACTAGCGGAATCTACACCGGGGAGCTGTTTTTT.